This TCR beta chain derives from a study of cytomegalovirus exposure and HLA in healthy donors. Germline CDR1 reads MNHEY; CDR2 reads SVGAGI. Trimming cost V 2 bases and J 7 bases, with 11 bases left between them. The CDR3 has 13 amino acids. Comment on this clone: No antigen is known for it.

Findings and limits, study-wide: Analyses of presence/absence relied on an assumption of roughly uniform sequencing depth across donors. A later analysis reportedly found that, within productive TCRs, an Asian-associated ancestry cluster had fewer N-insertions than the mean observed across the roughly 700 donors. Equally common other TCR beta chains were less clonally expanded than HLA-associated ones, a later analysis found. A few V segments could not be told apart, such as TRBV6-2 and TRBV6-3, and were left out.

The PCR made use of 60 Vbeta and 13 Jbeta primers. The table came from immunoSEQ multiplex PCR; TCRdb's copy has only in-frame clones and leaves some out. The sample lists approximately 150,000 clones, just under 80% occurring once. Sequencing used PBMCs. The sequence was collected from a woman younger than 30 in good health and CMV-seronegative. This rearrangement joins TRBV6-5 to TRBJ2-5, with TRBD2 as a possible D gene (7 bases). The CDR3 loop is CASSYGGAWTQYF. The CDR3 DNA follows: TGTGCCAGCAGTTACGGGGGGGCTTGGACCCAGTACTTC.